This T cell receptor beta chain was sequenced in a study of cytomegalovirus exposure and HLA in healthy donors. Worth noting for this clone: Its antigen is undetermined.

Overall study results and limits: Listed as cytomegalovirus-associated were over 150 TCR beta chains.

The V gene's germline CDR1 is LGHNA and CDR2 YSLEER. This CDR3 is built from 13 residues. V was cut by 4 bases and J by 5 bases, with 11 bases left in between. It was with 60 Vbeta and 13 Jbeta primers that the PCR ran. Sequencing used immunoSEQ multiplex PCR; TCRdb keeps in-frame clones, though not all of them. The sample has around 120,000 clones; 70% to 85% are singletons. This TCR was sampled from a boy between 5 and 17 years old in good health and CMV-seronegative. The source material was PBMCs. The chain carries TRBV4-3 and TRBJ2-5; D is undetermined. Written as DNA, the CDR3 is TGCGCCAGCAGCCTGCAACCCAGGGAGACCCAGTACTTC. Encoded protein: CASSLQPRETQYF.